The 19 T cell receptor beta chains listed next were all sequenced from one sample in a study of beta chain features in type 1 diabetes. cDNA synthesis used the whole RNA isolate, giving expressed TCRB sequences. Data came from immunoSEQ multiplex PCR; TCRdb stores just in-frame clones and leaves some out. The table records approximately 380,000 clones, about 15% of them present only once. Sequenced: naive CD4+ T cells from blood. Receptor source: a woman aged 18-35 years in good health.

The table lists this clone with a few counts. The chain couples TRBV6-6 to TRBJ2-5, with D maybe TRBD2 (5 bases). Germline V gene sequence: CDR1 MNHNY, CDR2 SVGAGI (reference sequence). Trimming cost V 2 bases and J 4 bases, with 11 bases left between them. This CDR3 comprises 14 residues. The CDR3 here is CASSYPTRLETQYF. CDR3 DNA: TGTGCCAGCAGTTACCCCACTAGGTTAGAGACCCAGTACTTC.

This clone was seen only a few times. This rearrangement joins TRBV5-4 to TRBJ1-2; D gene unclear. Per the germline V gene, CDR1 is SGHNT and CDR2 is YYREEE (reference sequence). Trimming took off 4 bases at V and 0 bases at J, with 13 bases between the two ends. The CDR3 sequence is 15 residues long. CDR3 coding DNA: TGTGCCAGCAGCCCCCAGCTAGGATCTAACTATGGCTACACCTTC. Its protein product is CASSPQLGSNYGYTF.

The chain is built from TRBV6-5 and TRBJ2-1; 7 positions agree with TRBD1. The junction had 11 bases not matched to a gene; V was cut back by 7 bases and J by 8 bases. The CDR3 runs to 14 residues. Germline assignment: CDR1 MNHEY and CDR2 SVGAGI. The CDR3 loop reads CASKKDPTGYEQFF. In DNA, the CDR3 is TGTGCCAGCAAAAAGGATCCGACAGGGTATGAGCAGTTCTTC.

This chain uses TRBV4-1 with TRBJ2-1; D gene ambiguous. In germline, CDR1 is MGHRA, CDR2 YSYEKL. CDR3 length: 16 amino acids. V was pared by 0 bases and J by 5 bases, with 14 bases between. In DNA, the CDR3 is TGCGCCAGCAGCCAAGAAGTCCAGCGCCGAAACAATGAGCAGTTCTTC. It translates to CASSQEVQRRNNEQFF.

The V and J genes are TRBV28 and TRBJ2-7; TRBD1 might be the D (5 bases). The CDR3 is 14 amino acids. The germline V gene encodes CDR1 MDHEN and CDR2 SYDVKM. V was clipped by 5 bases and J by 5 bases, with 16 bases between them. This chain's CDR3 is CASSENRNINEQYF. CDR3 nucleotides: TGTGCCAGCAGTGAAAACAGGAATATCAACGAGCAGTACTTC.

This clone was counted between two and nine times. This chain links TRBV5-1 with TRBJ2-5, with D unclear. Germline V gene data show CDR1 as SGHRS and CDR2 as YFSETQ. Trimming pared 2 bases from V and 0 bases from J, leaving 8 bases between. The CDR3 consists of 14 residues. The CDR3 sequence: CASSFTSYQETQYF. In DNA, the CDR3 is TGCGCCAGCAGCTTCACATCGTACCAAGAGACCCAGTACTTC.

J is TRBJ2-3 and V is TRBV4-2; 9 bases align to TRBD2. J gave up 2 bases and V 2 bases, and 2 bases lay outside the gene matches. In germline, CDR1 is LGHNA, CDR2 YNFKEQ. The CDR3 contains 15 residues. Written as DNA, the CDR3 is TGTGCCAGCAGCCAAAGCGGGAGGATCACAGATACGCAGTATTTT. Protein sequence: CASSQSGRITDTQYF.

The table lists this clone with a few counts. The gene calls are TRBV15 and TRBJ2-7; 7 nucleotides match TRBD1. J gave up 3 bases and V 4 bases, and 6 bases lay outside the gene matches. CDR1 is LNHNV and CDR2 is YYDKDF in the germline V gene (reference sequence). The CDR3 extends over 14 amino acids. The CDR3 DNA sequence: TGTGCCACCAGCAACGGGGACAGCCTCTACGAGCAGTACTTC. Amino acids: CATSNGDSLYEQYF.

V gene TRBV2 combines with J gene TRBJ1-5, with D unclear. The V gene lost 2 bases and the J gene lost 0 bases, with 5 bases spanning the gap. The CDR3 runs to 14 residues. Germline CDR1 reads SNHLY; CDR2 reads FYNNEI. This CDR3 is CASSETSSNQPQHF. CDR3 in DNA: TGTGCCAGCAGTGAAACAAGTAGCAATCAGCCCCAGCATTTT.

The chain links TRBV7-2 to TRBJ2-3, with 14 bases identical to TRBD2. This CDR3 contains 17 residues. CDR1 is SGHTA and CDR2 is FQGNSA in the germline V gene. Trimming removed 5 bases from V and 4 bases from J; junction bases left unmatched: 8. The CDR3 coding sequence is TGTGCCAGCAGCATACGACTAGCGGGAGGGTGGGCAGATACGCAGTATTTT. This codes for CASSIRLAGGWADTQYF.

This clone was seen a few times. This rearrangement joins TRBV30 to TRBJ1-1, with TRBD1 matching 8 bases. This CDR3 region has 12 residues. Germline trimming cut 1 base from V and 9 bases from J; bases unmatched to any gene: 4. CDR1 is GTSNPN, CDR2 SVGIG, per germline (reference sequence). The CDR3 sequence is CAWSAGQVKAFF. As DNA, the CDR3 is TGTGCCTGGAGTGCGGGACAGGTGAAAGCTTTCTTT.

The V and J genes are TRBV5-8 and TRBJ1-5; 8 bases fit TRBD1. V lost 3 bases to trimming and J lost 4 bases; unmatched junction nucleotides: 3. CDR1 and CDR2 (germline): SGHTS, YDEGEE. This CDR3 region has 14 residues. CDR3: CASSSWTGNQPQHF. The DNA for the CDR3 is TGTGCCAGCAGCTCGTGGACAGGGAATCAGCCCCAGCATTTT.

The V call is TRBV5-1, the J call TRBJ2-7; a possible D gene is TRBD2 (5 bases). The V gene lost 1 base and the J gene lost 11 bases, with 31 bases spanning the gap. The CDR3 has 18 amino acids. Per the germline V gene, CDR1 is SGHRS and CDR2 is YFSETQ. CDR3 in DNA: TGCGCCAGCAGCTTGCGTGACGGAGCCGGGAATCGGCGGGTTGAAGAGTACTTC. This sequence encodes CASSLRDGAGNRRVEEYF.

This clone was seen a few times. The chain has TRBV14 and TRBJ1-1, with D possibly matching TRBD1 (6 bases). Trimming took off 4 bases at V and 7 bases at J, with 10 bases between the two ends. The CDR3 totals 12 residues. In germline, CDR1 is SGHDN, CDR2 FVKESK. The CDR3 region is CASSPTGHEAFF. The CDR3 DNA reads TGTGCCAGCAGCCCTACAGGGCATGAAGCTTTCTTT.

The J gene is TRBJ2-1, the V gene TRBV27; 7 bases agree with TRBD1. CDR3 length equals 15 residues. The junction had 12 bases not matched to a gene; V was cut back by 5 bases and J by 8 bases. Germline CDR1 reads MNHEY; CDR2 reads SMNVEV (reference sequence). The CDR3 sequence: CASSPQTGTRDEQFF. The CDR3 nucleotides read TGTGCCAGCAGTCCCCAGACAGGGACGAGGGATGAGCAGTTCTTC.

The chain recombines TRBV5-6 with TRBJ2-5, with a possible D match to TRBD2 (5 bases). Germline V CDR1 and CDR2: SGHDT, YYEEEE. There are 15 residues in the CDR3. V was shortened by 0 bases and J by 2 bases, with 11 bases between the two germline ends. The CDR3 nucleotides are TGTGCCAGCAGCTTGGCCGGGGTCAGTCAAGAGACCCAGTACTTC. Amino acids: CASSLAGVSQETQYF.

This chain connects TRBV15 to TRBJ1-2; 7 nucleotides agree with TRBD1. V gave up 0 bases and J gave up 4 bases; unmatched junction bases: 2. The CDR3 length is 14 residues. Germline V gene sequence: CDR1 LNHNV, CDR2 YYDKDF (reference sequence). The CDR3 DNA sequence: TGTGCCACCAGCAGAGACAGGGGGAGCTATGGCTACACCTTC. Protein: CATSRDRGSYGYTF.

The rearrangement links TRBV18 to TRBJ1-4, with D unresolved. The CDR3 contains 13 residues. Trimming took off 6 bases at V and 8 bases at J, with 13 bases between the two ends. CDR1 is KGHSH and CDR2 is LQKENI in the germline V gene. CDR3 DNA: TGTGCCAGCTCGCGCTACTCCGGGGAAAAACTGTTTTTT. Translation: CASSRYSGEKLFF.

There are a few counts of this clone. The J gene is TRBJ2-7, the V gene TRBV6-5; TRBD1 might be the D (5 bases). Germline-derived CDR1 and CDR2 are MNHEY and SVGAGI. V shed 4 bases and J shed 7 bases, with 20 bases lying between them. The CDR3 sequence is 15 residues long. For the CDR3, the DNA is TGTGCCAGCAGTTCACCCAGGGCAACTACCTGGGAGCAGTACTTC. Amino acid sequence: CASSSPRATTWEQYF.